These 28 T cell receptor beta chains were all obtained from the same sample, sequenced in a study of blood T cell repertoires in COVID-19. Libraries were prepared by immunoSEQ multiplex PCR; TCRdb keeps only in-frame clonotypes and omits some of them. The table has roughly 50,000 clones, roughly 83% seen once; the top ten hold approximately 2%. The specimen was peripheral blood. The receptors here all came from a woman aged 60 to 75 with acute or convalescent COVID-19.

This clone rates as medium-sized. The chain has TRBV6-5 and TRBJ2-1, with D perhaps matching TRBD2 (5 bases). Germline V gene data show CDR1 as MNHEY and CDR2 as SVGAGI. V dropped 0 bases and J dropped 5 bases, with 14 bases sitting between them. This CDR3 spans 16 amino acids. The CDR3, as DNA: TGTGCCAGCAGTTACTCGGTCATCGCGGGTCACAATGAGCAGTTCTTC. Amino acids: CASSYSVIAGHNEQFF.

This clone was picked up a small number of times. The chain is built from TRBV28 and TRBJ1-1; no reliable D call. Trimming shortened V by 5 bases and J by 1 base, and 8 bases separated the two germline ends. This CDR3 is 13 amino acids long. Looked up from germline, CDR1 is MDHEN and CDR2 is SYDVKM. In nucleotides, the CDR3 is TGTGCCAGCAGTACCCCAGGGAACACTGAAGCTTTCTTT. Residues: CASSTPGNTEAFF.

The CDR3 DNA reads as TGTGCCAGCAGTTATAACCGGGGACAGGGTAATTCACCCCTCCACTTT. This encodes CASSYNRGQGNSPLHF. The V and J genes are TRBV6-5 and TRBJ1-6, with 9 bases fitting TRBD1. The V segment lost 3 bases and the J segment 6 bases; nucleotides outside the gene matches: 6. The CDR3 runs 16 residues. Germline loops: CDR1 MNHEY, CDR2 SVGAGI.

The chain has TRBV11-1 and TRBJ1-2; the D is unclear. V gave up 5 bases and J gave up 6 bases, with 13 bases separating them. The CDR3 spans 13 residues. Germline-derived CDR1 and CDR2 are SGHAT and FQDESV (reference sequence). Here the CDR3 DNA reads TGTGCCAGCAGCCCACAGCCGTCAGATGGCTACACCTTC. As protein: CASSPQPSDGYTF.

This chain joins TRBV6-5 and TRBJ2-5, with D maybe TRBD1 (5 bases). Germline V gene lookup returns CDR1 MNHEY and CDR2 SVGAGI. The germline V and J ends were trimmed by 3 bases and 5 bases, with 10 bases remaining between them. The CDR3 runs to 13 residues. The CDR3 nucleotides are TGTGCCAGCAGTTATCAGGGTCGGGAGACCCAGTACTTC. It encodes CASSYQGRETQYF.

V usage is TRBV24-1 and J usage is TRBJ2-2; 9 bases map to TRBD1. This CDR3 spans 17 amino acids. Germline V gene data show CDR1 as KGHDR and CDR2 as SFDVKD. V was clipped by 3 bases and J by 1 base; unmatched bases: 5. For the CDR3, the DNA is TGTGCCACCAGTGATCGACAGGGGGTGATGAACACCGGGGAGCTGTTTTTT. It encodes CATSDRQGVMNTGELFF.

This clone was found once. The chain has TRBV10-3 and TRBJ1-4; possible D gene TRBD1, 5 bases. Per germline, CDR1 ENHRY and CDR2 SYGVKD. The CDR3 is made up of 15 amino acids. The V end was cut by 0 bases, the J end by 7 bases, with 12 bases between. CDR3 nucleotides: TGTGCCATCAGTGAGTCATGGGGGGAAGGTGAAAAACTGTTTTTT. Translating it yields CAISESWGEGEKLFF.

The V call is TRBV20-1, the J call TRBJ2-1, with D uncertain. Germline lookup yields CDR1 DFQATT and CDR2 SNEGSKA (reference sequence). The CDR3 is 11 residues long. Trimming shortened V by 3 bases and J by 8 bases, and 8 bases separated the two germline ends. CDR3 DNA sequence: TGCAGTGCTAGTCTTCTACATGAGCAGTTCTTC. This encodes CSASLLHEQFF.

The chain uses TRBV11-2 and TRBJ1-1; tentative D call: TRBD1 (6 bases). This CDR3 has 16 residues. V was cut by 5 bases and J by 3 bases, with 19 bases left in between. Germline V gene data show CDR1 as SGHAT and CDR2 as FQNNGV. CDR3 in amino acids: CASSQTYRALDTEAFF. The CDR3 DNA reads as TGTGCCAGCAGCCAGACCTACAGGGCCTTGGACACTGAAGCTTTCTTT.

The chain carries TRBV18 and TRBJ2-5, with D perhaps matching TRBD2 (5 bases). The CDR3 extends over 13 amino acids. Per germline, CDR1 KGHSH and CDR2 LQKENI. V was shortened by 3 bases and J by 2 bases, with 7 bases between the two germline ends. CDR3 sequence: CASSPGVQETQYF. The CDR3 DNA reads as TGTGCCAGCTCACCGGGAGTACAAGAGACCCAGTACTTC.

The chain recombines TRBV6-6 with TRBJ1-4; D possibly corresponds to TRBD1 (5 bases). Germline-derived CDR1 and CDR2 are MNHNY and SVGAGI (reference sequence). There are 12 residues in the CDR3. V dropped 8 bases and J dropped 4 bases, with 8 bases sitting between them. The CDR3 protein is CASAQGNEKLFF. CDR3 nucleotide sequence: TGTGCCAGCGCCCAGGGTAATGAAAAACTGTTTTTT.

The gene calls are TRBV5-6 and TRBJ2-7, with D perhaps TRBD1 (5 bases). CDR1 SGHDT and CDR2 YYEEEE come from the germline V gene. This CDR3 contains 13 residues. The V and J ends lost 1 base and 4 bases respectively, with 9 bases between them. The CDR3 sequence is CASSLRQIYEQYF. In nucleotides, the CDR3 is TGTGCCAGCAGCTTGCGACAGATATACGAGCAGTACTTC.

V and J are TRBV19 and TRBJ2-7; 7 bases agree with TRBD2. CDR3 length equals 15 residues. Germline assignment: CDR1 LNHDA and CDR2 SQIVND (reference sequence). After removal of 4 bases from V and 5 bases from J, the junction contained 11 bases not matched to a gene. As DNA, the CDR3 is TGTGCCAGTAGTACGTCTAGCGGCCCTTGGGACGAGCAGTACTTC. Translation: CASSTSSGPWDEQYF.

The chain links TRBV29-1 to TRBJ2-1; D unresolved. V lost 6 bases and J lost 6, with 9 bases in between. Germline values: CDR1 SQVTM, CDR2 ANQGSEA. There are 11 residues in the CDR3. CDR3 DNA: TGCAGCGTGGCTCCTTTCAATGAGCAGTTCTTC. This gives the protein CSVAPFNEQFF.

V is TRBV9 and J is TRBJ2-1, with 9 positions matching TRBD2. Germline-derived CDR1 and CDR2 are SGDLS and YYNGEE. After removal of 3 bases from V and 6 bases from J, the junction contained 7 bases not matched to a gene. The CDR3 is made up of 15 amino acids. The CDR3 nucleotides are TGTGCCAGCAGCGGCTCCGGGACTAGCACCAATGAGCAGTTCTTC. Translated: CASSGSGTSTNEQFF.

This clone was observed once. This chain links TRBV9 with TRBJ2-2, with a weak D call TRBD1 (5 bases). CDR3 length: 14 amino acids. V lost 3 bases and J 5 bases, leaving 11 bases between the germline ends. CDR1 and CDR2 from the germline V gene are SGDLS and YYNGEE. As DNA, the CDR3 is TGTGCCAGCAGCGCCCAGGGTATTACCGGGGAGCTGTTTTTT. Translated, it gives CASSAQGITGELFF. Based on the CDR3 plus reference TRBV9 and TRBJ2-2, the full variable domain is DSGVTQTPKHLITATGQRVTLRCSPRSGDLSVYWYQQSLDQGLQFLIQYYNGEERAKGNILERFSAQQFPDLHSELNLSSLELGDSALYFCASSAQGITGELFFGEGSRLTVL.

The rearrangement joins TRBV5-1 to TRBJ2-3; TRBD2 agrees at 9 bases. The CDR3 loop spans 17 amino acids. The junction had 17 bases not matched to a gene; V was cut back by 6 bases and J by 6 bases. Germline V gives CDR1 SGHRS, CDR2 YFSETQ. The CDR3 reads CASNQGLGRGGQDTQYF. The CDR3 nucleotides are TGCGCCAGCAATCAGGGCTTAGGGCGGGGGGGCCAGGATACGCAGTATTTT.

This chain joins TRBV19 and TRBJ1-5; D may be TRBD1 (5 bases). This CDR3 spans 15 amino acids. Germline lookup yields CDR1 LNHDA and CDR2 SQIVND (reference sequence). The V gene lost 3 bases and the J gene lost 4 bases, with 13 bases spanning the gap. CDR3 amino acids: CASSIQSGLNQPQHF. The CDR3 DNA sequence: TGTGCCAGTAGTATTCAATCAGGGTTGAATCAGCCCCAGCATTTT.

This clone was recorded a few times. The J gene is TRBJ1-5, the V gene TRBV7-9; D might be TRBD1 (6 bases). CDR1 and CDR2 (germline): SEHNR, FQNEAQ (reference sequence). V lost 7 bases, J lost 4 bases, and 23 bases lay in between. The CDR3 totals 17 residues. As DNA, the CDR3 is TGTGCCAGCAACTATACTCTGCCGGGACACCGTAATCAGCCCCAGCATTTT. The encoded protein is CASNYTLPGHRNQPQHF.

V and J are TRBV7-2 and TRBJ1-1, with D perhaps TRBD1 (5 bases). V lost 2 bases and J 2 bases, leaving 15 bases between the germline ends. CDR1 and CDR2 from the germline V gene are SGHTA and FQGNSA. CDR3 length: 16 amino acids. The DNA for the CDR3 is TGTGCCAGCAGCTTACAGGGCCCCCAGGGTAACACTGAAGCTTTCTTT. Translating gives CASSLQGPQGNTEAFF.

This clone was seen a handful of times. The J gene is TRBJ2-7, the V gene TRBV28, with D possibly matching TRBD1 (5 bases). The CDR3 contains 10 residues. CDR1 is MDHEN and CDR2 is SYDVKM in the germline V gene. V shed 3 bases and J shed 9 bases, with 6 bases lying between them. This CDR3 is CASSFDRQYF. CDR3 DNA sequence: TGTGCCAGCAGTTTCGACAGGCAGTACTTC. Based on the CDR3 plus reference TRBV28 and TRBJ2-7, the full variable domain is DVKVTQSSRYLVKRTGEKVFLECVQDMDHENMFWYRQDPGLGLRLIYFSYDVKMKEKGDIPEGYSVSREKKERFSLILESASTNQTSMYLCASSFDRQYFGPGTRLTVT.

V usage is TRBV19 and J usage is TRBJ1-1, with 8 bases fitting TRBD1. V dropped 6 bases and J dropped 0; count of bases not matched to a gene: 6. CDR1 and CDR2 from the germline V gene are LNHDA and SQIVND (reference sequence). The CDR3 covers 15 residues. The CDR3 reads CASREPGQVNTEAFF. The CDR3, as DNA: TGTGCCAGTAGGGAACCGGGACAGGTGAACACTGAAGCTTTCTTT.

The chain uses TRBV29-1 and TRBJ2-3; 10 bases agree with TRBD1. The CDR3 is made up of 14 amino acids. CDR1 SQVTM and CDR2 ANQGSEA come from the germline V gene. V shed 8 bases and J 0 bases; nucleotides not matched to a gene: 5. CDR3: CSTGQGVSTDTQYF. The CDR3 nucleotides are TGCAGCACCGGACAGGGGGTTAGCACAGATACGCAGTATTTT.

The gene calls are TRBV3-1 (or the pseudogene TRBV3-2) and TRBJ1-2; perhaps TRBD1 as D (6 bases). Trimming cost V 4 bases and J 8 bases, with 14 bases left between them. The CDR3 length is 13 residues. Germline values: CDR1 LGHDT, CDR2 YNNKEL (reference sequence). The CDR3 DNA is TGTGCCAGCAGCCTACAGGGTCTGTTAGGCTACACCTTC. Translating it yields CASSLQGLLGYTF.

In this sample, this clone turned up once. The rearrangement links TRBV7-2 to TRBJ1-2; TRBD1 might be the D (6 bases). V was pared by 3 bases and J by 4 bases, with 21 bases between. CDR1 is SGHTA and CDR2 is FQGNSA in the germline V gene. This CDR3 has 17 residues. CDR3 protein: CASSFEQRLGAIYGYTF. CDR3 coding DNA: TGTGCCAGCAGCTTCGAGCAGCGTCTGGGGGCCATCTATGGCTACACCTTC.

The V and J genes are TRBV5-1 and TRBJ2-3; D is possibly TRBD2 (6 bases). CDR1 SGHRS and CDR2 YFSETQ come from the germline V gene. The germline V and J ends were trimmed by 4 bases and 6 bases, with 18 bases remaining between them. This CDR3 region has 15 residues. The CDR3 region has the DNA TGCGCCAGCAGCCTATTTACAGGAGGAGGGGATACGCAGTATTTT. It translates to CASSLFTGGGDTQYF.

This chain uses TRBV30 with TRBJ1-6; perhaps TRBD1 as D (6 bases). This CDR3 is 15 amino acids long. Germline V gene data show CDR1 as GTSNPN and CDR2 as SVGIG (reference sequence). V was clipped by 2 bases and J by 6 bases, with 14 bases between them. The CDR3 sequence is CAWSPTRTVNSPLHF. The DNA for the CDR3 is TGTGCCTGGAGTCCGACACGGACAGTTAATTCACCCCTCCACTTT.

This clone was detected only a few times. The CDR3 sequence: CASSLVRGNNSPLHF. Written as DNA, the CDR3 is TGTGCCAGCAGCTTAGTAAGGGGGAACAATTCACCCCTCCACTTT. This chain uses TRBV11-2 with TRBJ1-6, with a weak D call TRBD1 (6 bases). There are 15 residues in the CDR3. Between the trimmed V and J ends, which lost 1 base and 7 bases, there was a span of 11 bases. CDR1 and CDR2 (germline): SGHAT, FQNNGV.